This T cell receptor (beta chain) was identified during a study of PD-1 blockade in classical Hodgkin lymphoma. The data were produced by immunoSEQ multiplex PCR, yet TCRdb's version contains in-frame clones alone and is incomplete. The table has some 90,000 clones, over 75% seen once. Unmatched junction bases numbered 12, after V lost 2 bases and J lost 0 bases. Germline V gene lookup returns CDR1 LNHDA and CDR2 SQIVND (reference sequence). The CDR3 length is 20 residues. Time point in this sample: cycle 4 day 1 (C4D1), after more than five weeks of nivolumab. Patients all relapsed after autologous stem cell transplantation, and there was variation in brentuximab vedotin exposure.

This chain uses TRBV19 with TRBJ1-5; 11 positions agree with TRBD1. This sequence originates from a human donor with classical Hodgkin lymphoma. The sequences come from peripheral blood mononuclear cells (PBMCs), collected before the fourth cycle of nivolumab. In DNA form, the CDR3 reads TGTGCCAGTAGTATATTGGTCGGGACAGGGGGAACCTATAGCAATCAGCCCCAGCATTTT. Translated, it gives CASSILVGTGGTYSNQPQHF.